This T cell receptor beta chain stems from a study of T cells in Graves' hyperthyroidism and ophthalmopathy. Amplification targeted TCR beta CDR3 regions from RNA transcripts. In the first-round RT-PCR of the TCR CDR3, the HTBI primer set was used. One entry per CDR3 protein, called by TCRdb with MiXCR from the multiplex PCR reads. The repertoire holds 460,000 or so distinct CDR3 sequences, with around 14% as singletons. At least ten counts were recorded for this clonotype. Subjects aged 18 to 65 presented with newly diagnosed hyperthyroidism of less than 2 months' duration. Uncontrolled infections, other autoimmune diseases, pregnancy or lactation led to exclusion of patients. The PBMCs had their origin in around 9.1 ml of fresh peripheral blood. Germline assignment: CDR1 DFQATT and CDR2 SNEGSKA (reference sequence). V was clipped by 6 bases and J by 11 bases; unmatched bases: 12. CDR3 length: 12 residues.

The sample taken for sequencing was blood. This sequence originates from a woman between 18 and 29 years old with Graves' hyperthyroidism. The chain employs TRBV20-1 and TRBJ1-1; 7 nucleotides agree with TRBD1. The CDR3 loop is CSAKDRIRLAFF. The CDR3 DNA follows: TGCAGTGCAAAGGACAGGATTCGACTCGCTTTCTTT.